These 2 T cell receptor beta chains came from one sample sequenced in a study of beta chain features in type 1 diabetes. The investigators reverse transcribed all of the isolated RNA, so they sequenced expressed TCRB transcripts. Method: immunoSEQ multiplex PCR; TCRdb's copy keeps in-frame clones and lacks some. The sample lists a few hundred thousand clones; roughly 11% were seen once. The sample comprised central memory CD4+ T cells from blood. These receptors all stem from a man between 18 and 35 years old in good health.

This clone has more than one count but fewer than ten. J is TRBJ2-3 and V is TRBV6-1, with D perhaps TRBD2 (6 bases). The V end was cut by 10 bases, the J end by 2 bases, with 7 bases between. The CDR3 loop spans 11 amino acids. CDR1 is MNHNS and CDR2 is SASEGT in the germline V gene. The CDR3 nucleotides read TGTGCCACGGGAGTCACAGATACGCAGTATTTT. Translating gives CATGVTDTQYF.

The J gene is TRBJ2-3, the V gene TRBV4-3; possibly TRBD1 or TRBD2 for D (5 bases each). This CDR3 has 18 residues. Germline CDR1 reads LGHNA; CDR2 reads YSLEER. Trimming took 2 bases from V and 1 from J, leaving 19 bases between them. The CDR3 reads CASSQRIGGGPGTDTQYF. The CDR3, as DNA: TGCGCCAGCAGCCAAAGGATCGGTGGGGGTCCCGGCACAGATACGCAGTATTTT.